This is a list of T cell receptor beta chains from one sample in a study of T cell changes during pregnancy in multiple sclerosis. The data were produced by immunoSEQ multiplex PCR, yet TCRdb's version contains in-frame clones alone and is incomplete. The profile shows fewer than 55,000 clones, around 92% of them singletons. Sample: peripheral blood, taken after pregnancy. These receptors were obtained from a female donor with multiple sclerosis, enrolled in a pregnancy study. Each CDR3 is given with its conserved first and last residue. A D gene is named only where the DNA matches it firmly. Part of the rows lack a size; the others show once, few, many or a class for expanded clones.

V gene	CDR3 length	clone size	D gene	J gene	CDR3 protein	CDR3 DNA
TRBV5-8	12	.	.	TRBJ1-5	CASRRSNQPQHF	TGTGCCAGCCGGAGGAGCAATCAGCCCCAGCATTTT
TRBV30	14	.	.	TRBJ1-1	CAWARDTQNTEAFF	TGTGCCTGGGCCCGGGACACCCAGAACACTGAAGCTTTCTTT
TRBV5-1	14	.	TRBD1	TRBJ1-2	CASSLGQGAYGYTF	TGCGCCAGCAGCTTGGGGCAGGGGGCCTATGGCTACACCTTC
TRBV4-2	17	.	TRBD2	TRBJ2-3	CASSQESGLGPSDTQYF	TGTGCCAGCAGCCAAGAAAGTGGACTAGGTCCCTCGGATACGCAGTATTTT
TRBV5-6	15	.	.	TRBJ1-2	CASSLGAGGGYGYTF	TGTGCCAGCAGCTTGGGAGCTGGGGGCGGCTATGGCTACACCTTC
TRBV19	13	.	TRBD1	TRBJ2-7	CASSKDRDYEQYF	TGTGCCAGTAGTAAGGACAGGGACTACGAGCAGTACTTC
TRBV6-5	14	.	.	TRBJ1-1	CASSYSTGNTEAFF	TGTGCCAGCAGTTACTCGACAGGCAACACTGAAGCTTTCTTT
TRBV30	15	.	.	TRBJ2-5	CAWSVPGGIQETQYF	TGTGCCTGGAGTGTACCGGGGGGCATCCAAGAGACCCAGTACTTC
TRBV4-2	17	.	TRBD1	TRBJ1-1	CASSTDRGRVLNTEAFF	TGTGCCAGCAGCACGGACAGGGGGCGAGTATTGAACACTGAAGCTTTCTTT
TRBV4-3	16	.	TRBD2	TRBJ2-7	CASSQVAGGSRGEQYF	TGCGCCAGCAGCCAAGTAGCGGGGGGTTCCAGGGGCGAGCAGTACTTC
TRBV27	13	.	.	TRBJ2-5	CASRSEGRETQYF	TGTGCCAGCAGGTCGGAGGGTCGAGAGACCCAGTACTTC
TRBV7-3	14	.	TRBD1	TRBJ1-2	CASSTTGGRDGYTF	TGTGCCAGCAGCACTACAGGGGGCCGGGATGGCTACACCTTC
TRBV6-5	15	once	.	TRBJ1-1	CASSSVVRETTEAFF	TGTGCCAGCAGTTCCGTGGTGAGGGAGACGACTGAAGCTTTCTTT
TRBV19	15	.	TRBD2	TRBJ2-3	CASKRTSGGTDTQYF	TGTGCCAGTAAACGGACTAGCGGCGGCACAGATACGCAGTATTTT
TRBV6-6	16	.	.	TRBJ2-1	CASSPGRRSSYNEQFF	TGTGCCAGCAGTCCAGGGCGCCGCAGCTCCTACAATGAGCAGTTCTTC
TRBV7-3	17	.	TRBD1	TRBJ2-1	CASSLISSDRGLYEQFF	TGTGCCAGCAGCTTAATTTCTTCCGACAGGGGGCTGTATGAGCAGTTCTTC
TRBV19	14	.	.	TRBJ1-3	CASKQESSGNTIYF	TGTGCCAGTAAACAGGAGAGCTCTGGAAACACCATATATTTT
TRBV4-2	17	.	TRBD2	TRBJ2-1	CASSQDGGTSGLNEQFF	TGTGCCAGCAGCCAAGATGGCGGCACTAGCGGACTAAATGAGCAGTTCTTC
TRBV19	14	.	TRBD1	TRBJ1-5	CASRDRGPNQPQHF	TGTGCCAGTAGGGACAGGGGGCCTAATCAGCCCCAGCATTTT
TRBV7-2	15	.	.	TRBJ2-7	CASSLVGAGSYEQYF	TGTGCCAGCAGCTTAGTTGGGGCAGGCTCCTACGAGCAGTACTTC
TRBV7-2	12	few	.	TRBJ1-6	CASSLARAPLHF	TGTGCCAGCAGCTTAGCGCGGGCACCCCTCCACTTT
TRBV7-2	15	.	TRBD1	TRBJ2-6	CASRPDRVGANVLTF	TGTGCCAGCAGACCTGACAGGGTGGGGGCCAACGTCCTGACTTTC
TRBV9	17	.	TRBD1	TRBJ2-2	CASSAKTGGLNTGELFF	TGTGCCAGCAGCGCAAAGACAGGGGGCTTGAACACCGGGGAGCTGTTTTTT
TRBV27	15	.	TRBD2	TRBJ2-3	CASSLGVGGVDTQYF	TGTGCCAGCAGTTTAGGGGTGGGGGGGGTAGATACGCAGTATTTT
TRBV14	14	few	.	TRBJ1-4	CASSQSPGGEKLFF	TGTGCCAGCAGCCAAAGTCCGGGAGGCGAAAAACTGTTTTTT
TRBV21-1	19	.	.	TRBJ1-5	CASSQGGGTRSNSNQPQHF	TGTGCCAGCAGCCAAGGGGGAGGGACCCGATCAAATAGCAATCAGCCCCAGCATTTT
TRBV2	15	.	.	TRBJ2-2	CASREGLLNTGELFF	TGTGCCAGCAGGGAGGGGCTTTTGAACACCGGGGAGCTGTTTTTT
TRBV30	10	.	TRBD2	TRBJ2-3	CAAGGLGQYF	TGTGCAGCGGGGGGGTTAGGGCAGTATTTT
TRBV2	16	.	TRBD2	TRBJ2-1	CASSDPAGGSYNEQFF	TGTGCCAGCAGTGACCCCGCGGGGGGCAGTTACAATGAGCAGTTCTTC
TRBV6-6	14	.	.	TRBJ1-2	CASSYSGGNYGYTF	TGTGCCAGCAGTTATTCGGGGGGTAACTATGGCTACACCTTC
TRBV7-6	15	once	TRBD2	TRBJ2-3	CASSLLGGGADTQYF	TGTGCCAGCAGCTTATTGGGCGGGGGTGCAGATACGCAGTATTTT
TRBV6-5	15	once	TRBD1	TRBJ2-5	CASSYLGTGQETQYF	TGTGCCAGCAGTTACCTGGGGACAGGCCAAGAGACCCAGTACTTC